The clone carrying this T cell receptor (beta chain) was picked up many times. V lost 6 bases and J lost 0; bases outside the gene matches: 6. Germline V gives CDR1 SQVTM, CDR2 ANQGSEA. This CDR3 is built from 16 residues. The sample is drawn from a study of Graves' ophthalmopathy and Graves' hyperthyroidism. About the study: Where ophthalmopathy was absent within 18 months of follow-up, hyperthyroidism was stable.

The TCR beta CDR3 regions underwent amplification from RNA transcripts. First-round RT-PCR used HTBI primers; second-round multiplex PCR followed. TCRdb passed the multiplex PCR reads through MiXCR, listing each CDR3 protein once. The sample has approximately 1.2 million distinct CDR3 sequences, about 35% seen once; the top ten hold around 10%. This TCR derives from an adult man with Graves' hyperthyroidism. The chain joins TRBV29-1 to TRBJ2-6, with TRBD1 matching 9 bases. Sequencing was carried out using peripheral blood or thyroid tissue (not recorded which). The CDR3 loop reads CSVGTGKSSGANVLTF. DNA for the CDR3: TGCAGCGTGGGGACAGGGAAGAGCTCTGGGGCCAACGTCCTGACTTTC.